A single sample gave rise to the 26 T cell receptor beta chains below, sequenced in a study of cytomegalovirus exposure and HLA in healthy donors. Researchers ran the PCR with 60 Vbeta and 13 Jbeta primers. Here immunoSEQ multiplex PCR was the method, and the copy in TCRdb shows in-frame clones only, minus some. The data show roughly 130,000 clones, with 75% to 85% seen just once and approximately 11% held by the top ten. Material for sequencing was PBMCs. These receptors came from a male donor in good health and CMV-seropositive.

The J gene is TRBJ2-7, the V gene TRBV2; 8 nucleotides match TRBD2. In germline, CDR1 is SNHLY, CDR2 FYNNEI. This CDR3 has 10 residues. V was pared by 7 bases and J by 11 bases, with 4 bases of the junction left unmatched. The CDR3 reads CASIGTSEYF. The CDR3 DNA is TGTGCCAGCATCGGGACTAGTGAGTACTTC.

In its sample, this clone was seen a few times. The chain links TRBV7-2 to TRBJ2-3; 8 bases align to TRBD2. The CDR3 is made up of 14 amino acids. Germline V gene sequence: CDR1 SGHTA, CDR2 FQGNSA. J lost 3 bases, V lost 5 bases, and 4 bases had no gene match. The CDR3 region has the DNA TGTGCCAGCAGCCGGGAGGGGCGGACAGATACGCAGTATTTT. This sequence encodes CASSREGRTDTQYF.

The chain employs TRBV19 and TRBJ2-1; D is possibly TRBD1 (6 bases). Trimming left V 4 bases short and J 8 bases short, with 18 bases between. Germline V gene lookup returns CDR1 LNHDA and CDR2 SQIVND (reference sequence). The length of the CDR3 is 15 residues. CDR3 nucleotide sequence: TGTGCCAGTAGTACCCCAGGGGCCCGAAGCGATGAGCAGTTCTTC. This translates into CASSTPGARSDEQFF.

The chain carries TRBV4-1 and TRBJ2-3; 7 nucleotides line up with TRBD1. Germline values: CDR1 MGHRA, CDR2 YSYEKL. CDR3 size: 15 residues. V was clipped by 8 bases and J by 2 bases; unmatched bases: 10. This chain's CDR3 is CASRPGTAYTDTQYF. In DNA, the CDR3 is TGCGCCAGCCGACCCGGGACAGCCTACACAGATACGCAGTATTTT.

The CDR3 reads CASSNQGALYSNYGYTF. The CDR3, as DNA: TGTGCCAGTAGTAACCAGGGGGCCTTATATTCTAACTATGGCTACACCTTC. The V call is TRBV19, the J call TRBJ1-2; TRBD1 aligns across 8 bases. This CDR3 is 17 amino acids long. Per germline, CDR1 LNHDA and CDR2 SQIVND (reference sequence). J lost 0 bases, V lost 4 bases, and 10 bases had no gene match.

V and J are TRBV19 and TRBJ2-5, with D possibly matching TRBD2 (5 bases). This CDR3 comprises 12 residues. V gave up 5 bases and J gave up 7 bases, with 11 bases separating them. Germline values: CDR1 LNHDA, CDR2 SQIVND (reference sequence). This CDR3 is CASSATRGTQYF. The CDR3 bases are TGTGCCAGTAGTGCCACTCGGGGGACCCAGTACTTC.

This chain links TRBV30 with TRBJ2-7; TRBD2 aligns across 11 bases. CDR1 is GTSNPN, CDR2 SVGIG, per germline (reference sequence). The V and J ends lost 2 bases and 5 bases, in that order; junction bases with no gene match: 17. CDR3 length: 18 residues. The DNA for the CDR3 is TGTGCCTGGAGTTCCGGGGGCACGGCTAGCGGGAGGTCCCACGAGCAGTACTTC. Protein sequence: CAWSSGGTASGRSHEQYF.

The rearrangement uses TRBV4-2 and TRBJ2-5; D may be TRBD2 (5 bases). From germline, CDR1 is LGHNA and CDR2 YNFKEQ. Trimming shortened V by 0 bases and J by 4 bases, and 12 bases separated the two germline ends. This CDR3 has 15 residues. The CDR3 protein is CASSQEGGDSETQYF. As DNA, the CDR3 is TGTGCCAGCAGCCAAGAAGGAGGAGATTCAGAGACCCAGTACTTC.

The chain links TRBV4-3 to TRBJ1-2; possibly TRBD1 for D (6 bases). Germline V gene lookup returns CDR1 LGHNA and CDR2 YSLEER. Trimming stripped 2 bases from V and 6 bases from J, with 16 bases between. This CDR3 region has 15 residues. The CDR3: CASSQRYRVEDGYTF. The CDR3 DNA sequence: TGCGCCAGCAGCCAACGCTACAGGGTAGAGGATGGCTACACCTTC.

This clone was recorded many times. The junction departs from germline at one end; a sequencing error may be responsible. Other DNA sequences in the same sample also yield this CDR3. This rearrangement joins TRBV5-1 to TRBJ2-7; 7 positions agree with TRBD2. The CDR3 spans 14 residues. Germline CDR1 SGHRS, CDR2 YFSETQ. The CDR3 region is CASSFGGSVHEQYF. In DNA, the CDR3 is TGTGCCAGCAGCTTCGGGGGGTCCGTACACGAGCAGTACTTC.

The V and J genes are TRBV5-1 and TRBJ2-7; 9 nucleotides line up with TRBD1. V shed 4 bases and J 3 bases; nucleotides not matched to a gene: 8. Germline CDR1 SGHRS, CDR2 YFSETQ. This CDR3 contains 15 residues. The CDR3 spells CASSGPDRGGYEQYF. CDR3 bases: TGCGCCAGCAGCGGACCGGACAGGGGTGGCTACGAGCAGTACTTC.

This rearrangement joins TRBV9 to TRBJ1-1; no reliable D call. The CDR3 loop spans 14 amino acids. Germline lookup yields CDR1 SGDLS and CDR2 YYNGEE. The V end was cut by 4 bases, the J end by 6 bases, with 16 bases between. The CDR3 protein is CASSKTPVEAEAFF. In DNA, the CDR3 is TGTGCCAGCAGCAAGACACCGGTGGAGGCTGAAGCTTTCTTT.

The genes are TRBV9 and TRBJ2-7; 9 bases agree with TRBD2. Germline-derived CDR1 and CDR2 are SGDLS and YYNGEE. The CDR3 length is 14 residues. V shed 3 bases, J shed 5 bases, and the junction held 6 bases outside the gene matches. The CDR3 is CASSGTSVTHEQYF. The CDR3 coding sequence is TGTGCCAGCAGCGGGACTAGCGTAACCCACGAGCAGTACTTC. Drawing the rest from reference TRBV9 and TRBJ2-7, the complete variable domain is DSGVTQTPKHLITATGQRVTLRCSPRSGDLSVYWYQQSLDQGLQFLIQYYNGEERAKGNILERFSAQQFPDLHSELNLSSLELGDSALYFCASSGTSVTHEQYFGPGTRLTVT.

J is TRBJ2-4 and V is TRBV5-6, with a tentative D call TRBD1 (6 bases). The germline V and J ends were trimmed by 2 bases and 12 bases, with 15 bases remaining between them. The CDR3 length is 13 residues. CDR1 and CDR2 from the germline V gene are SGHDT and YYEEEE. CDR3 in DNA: TGTGCCAGCAGCTTATACAGGGAAGGCAGTCAGTACTTC. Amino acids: CASSLYREGSQYF.

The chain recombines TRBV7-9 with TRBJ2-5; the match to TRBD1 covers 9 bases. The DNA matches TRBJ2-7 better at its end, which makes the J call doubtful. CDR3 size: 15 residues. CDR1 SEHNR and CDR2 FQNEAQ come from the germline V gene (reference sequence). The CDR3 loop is CASSLGTGYDYEQYF. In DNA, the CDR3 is TGTGCCAGCAGCCTGGGGACAGGGTATGACTACGAGCAGTACTTC.

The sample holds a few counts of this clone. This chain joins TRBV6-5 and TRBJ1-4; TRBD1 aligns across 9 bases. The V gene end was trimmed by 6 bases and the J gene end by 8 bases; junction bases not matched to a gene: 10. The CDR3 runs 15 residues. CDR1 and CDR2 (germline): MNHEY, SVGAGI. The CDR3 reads CASRGGTGPSEKLFF. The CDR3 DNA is TGTGCCAGCAGGGGGGGGACAGGGCCCTCGGAAAAACTGTTTTTT.

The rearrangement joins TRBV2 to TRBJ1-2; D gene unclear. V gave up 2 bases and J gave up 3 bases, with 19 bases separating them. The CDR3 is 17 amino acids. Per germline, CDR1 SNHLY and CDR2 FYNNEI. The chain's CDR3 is CASSELVRPRSDYGYTF. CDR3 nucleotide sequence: TGTGCCAGCAGTGAATTAGTGAGGCCGAGGAGTGACTATGGCTACACCTTC.

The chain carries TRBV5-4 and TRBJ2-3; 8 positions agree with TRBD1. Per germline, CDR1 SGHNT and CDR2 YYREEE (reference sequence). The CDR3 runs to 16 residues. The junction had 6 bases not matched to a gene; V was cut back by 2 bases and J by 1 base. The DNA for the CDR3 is TGTGCCAGCAGCTTTCCGGGACAGGCCCGCACAGATACGCAGTATTTT. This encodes CASSFPGQARTDTQYF. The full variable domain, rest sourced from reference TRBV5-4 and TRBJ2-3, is ETGVTQSPTHLIKTRGQQVTLRCSSQSGHNTVSWYQQALGQGPQFIFQYYREEENGRGNFPPRFSGLQFPNYSSELNVNALELDDSALYLCASSFPGQARTDTQYFGPGTRLTVL.

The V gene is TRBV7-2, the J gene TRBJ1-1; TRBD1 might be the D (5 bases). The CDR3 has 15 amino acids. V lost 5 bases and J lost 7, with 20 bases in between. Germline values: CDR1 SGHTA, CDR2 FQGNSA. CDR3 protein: CASSAAWAATGEAFF. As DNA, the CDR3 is TGTGCCAGCAGCGCGGCGTGGGCGGCAACAGGTGAAGCTTTCTTT.

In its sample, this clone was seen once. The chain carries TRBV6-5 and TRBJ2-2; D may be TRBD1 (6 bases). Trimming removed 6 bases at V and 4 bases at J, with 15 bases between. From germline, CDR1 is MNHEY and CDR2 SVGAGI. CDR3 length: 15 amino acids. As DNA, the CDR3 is TGTGCCAGCAGAAACAGGGTTTGGGGCACCGGGGAGCTGTTTTTT. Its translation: CASRNRVWGTGELFF.

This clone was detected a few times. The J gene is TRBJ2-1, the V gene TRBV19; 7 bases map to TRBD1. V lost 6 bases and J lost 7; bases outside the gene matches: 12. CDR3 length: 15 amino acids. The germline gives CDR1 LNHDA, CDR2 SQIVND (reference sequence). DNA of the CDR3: TGTGCCAGTAGGACCCGGGACAGAGACCCGAATGAGCAGTTCTTC. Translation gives CASRTRDRDPNEQFF.

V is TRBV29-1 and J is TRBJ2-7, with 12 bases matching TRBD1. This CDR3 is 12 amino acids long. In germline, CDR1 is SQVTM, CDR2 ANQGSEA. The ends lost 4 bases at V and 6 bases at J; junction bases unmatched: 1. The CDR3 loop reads CSVGDRGLEQYF. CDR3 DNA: TGCAGCGTTGGGGACAGGGGGCTCGAGCAGTACTTC.

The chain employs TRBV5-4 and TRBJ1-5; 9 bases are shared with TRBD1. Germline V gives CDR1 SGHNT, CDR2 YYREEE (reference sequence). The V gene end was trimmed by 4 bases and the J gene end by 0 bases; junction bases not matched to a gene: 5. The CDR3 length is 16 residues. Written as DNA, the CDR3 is TGTGCCAGCAGCGAGGGGACAGGGAGTAGCAATCAGCCCCAGCATTTT. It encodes CASSEGTGSSNQPQHF.

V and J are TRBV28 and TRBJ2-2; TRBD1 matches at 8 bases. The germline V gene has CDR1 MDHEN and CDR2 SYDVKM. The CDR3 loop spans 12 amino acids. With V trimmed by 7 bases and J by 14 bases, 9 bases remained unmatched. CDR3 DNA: TGTGCCAGCAAAATTGGACAGGGAGGACTGTTTTTT. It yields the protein CASKIGQGGLFF.

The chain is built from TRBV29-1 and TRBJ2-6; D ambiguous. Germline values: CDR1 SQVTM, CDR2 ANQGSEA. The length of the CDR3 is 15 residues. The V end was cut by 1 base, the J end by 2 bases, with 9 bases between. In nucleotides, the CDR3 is TGCAGCGTTGAAGTTTCTTTTCCTGGGGCCAACGTCCTGACTTTC. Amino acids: CSVEVSFPGANVLTF.

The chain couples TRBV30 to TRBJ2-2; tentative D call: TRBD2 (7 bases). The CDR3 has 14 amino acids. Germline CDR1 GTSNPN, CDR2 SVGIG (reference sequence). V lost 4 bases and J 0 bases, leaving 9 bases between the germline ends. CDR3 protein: CAWKGGANTGELFF. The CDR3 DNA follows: TGTGCCTGGAAGGGGGGGGCGAACACCGGGGAGCTGTTTTTT.